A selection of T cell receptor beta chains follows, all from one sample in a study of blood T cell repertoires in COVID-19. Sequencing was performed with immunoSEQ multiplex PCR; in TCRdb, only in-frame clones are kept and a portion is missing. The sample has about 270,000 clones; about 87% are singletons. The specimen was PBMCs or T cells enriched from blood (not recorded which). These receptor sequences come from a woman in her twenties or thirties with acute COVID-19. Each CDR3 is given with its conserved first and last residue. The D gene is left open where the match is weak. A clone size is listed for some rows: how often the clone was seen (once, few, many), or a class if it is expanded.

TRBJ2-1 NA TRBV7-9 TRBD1 TGTGCCAGCAGCTTCACAGGGGATTTTACTGAGCAGTTCTTC CASSFTGDFTEQFF
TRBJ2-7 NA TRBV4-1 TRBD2 TGCGCCAGCAGCCCAAGAGGAGCGGGAATGAGCGAGCAGTACTTC CASSPRGAGMSEQYF
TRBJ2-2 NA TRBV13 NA TGTGCCAGCAGCCCGAGGGACTTCAACACCGGGGAGCTGTTTTTT CASSPRDFNTGELFF
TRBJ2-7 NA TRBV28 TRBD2 TGTGCCAGCAGTCCGCTAGCGGGAGGCCCTCCTGGCGAGCAGTACTTC CASSPLAGGPPGEQYF
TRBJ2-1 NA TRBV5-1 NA TGCGCCAGCAGCTTGCTCGGGAGCTCCTACAATGAGCAGTTCTTC CASSLLGSSYNEQFF
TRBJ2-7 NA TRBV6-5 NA TGTGCCAGCAGTTATATACCCGGGACTCCCATGGAGCAGTACTTC CASSYIPGTPMEQYF
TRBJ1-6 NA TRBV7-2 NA TGTGCCAGCAGCTCCGGGACACCGAGAAGCTCCTATAATTCACCCCTCCACTTT CASSSGTPRSSYNSPLHF
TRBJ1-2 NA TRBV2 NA TGTGCCAGCGCCCAAGGGGCAGGGCGGGGCTACACCTTC CASAQGAGRGYTF
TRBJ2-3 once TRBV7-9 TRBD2 TGTGCCAGCAGCCGCACCGGGAGGAGCACAGATACGCAGTATTTT CASSRTGRSTDTQYF
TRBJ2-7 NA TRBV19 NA TGTGCCAGTAGTATTTTATACGGTCGGGAGCAGTACTTC CASSILYGREQYF
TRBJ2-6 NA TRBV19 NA TGTGCCAGTAGTCCCAGGGGAACAAGCGGGGCCAACGTCCTGACTTTC CASSPRGTSGANVLTF
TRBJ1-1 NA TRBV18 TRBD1 TGTGCCAGCTCACCAACCGGGACAGGGAGGAACACTGAAGCTTTCTTT CASSPTGTGRNTEAFF
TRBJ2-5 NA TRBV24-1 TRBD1 TGTGCCACCAGTGACACAAACAGGGGGCATATCGAGACCCAGTACTTC CATSDTNRGHIETQYF
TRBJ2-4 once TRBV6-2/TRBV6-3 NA TGTGCCAGCAGTTACGGGGGGAGCATTCAGTACTTC CASSYGGSIQYF
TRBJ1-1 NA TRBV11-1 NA TGTGCCAGCACCTCGGAGGTGAGGAACACTGAAGCTTTCTTT CASTSEVRNTEAFF
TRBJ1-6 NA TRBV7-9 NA TGTGCCAGCAGCTTAGAGGACAGAGCGTTGGGTTCCCTCCACTTT CASSLEDRALGSLHF
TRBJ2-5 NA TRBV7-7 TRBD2 TGTGCCAGCAGCTCATATAGCGGGAGGGCCCGACGGAAAGAGACCCAGTACTTC CASSSYSGRARRKETQYF
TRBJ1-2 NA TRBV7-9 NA TGTGCCAGCAGCGGACCGGGCGGGGTCTATGGCTACACCTTC CASSGPGGVYGYTF
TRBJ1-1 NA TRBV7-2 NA TGTGCCAGCACCTACCCTGGGGGAGGCACTGAAGCTTTCTTT CASTYPGGGTEAFF
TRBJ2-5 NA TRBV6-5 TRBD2 TGTGCCAGCGGACTAGCGGGAGGTGAGACCCAGTACTTC CASGLAGGETQYF
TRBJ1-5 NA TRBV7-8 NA TGTGCCAGCAGCTTAGCGGGGCAGTTTTATAGCAATCAGCCCCAGCATTTT CASSLAGQFYSNQPQHF
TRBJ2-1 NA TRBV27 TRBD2 TGTGCCAGCAGCGAGACTAGCGCCGAGTCCTACAATGAGCAGTTCTTC CASSETSAESYNEQFF
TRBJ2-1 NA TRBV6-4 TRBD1 TGTGCCAGCAGTAAGGGACAGGGTTACAATGAGCAGTTCTTC CASSKGQGYNEQFF
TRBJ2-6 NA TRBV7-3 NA TGTGCCAGCAGCTTAGGTTCGGGATCGTCAACCAACGTCCTGACTTTC CASSLGSGSSTNVLTF
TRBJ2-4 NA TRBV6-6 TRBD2 TGTGCCAGCAGTTCCCACACTAGCGGGCCCGAGTTC CASSSHTSGPEF
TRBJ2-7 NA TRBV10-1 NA TGCGCCAGCAGTCCGGGTTTCTCCTACGAGCAGTACTTC CASSPGFSYEQYF
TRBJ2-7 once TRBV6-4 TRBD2 TGTGCCAGCAGTGTAGCGGGAGAGCCCTCTCCCTACGAGCAGTACTTC CASSVAGEPSPYEQYF
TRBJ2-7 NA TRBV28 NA TGTGCCAGCAGTTTACTTCGCGGGGACGAGCAGTACTTC CASSLLRGDEQYF
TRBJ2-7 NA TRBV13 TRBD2 TGTGCCAGCAGCCTCCGACTAGCGGGGGATTTGCCCAACGAGCAGTACTTC CASSLRLAGDLPNEQYF
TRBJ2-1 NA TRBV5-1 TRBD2 TGCGCCAGCAGACCTGGGACTAGCGGGTACAATGAGCAGTTCTTC CASRPGTSGYNEQFF
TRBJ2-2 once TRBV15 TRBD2 TGTGCCACCAGCAGAAGCGGGAGAAGGGACGGGGAGCTGTTTTTT CATSRSGRRDGELFF
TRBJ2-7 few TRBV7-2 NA TGTGCCAGCAGCTTAGGAGACTCACTCTACGAGCAGTACTTC CASSLGDSLYEQYF
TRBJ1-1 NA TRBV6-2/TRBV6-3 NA TGTGCCAGCAGTTTCGGGACTGAAGCTTTCTTT CASSFGTEAFF
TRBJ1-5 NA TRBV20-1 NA TGCAGTGCTAGTAGAGATAGCAATCAGCCCCAGCATTTT CSASRDSNQPQHF
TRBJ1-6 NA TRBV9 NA TGTGCCAGCAGCGTAGTGGGAGCTTTGGAATCACCCCTCCACTTT CASSVVGALESPLHF
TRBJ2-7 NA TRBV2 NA TGTGCCAGCCATCCAGAGGAGGGCTCCTACGAGCAGTACTTC CASHPEEGSYEQYF
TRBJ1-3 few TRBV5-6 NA TGTGCCAGCAGCGTGGACATGGGAAACACCATATATTTT CASSVDMGNTIYF
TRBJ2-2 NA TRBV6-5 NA TGTGCCAGCGGGGCCCCAACGGACACCGGGGAGCTGTTTTTT CASGAPTDTGELFF
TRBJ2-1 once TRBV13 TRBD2 TGTGCCAGCAGCTCTTGGAGGACTAGTACCTACAATGAGCAGTTCTTC CASSSWRTSTYNEQFF
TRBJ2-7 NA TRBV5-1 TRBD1 TGCGCCAGCAGCACTTCGACAGGGACCTACGAGCAGTACTTC CASSTSTGTYEQYF
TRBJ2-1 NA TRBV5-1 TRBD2 TGCGCCAGCAGCTTGCTTGGACTAGCAAGTCCCTCCTACAATGAGCAGTTCTTC CASSLLGLASPSYNEQFF
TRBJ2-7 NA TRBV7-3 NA TGTGCCAGCAGCACGAATAGCGGCAGCTCCTACGAGCAGTACTTC CASSTNSGSSYEQYF
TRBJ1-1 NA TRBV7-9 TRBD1 TGTGCCAGCAGCTTGGGCCAGGGGGGTTTCGAAGCTTTCTTT CASSLGQGGFEAFF
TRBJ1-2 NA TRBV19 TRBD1 TGTGCCAGTAGTGGCCGGGACAGAGTATATGGCTACACCTTC CASSGRDRVYGYTF
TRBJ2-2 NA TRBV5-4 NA TGTGCCAGCACCAAGGGGGGGTTGAACACCGGGGAGCTGTTTTTT CASTKGGLNTGELFF
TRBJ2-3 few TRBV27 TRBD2 TGTGCCAGCAGTTTGGGAGATGGTGGCGGGAGGGAATACACAGATACGCAGTATTTT CASSLGDGGGREYTDTQYF
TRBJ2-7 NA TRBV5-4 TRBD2 TGTGCCAGCAGCGGCGGGACTAGCGGGACGCTCAAAACCTCCTACGAGCAGTACTTC CASSGGTSGTLKTSYEQYF
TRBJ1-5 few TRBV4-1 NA TGCGCCAGCAGCCCCTGGGTGGGTTGGAGGGGACAGCCCCAGCATTTT CASSPWVGWRGQPQHF
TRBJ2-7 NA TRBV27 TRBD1 TGTGCCACACAATATACAGGGGGGCTTTCCTACGAGCAGTACTTC CATQYTGGLSYEQYF
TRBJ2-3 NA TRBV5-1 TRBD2 TGCGCCAGCTTTGGGGGAGGGCCGGCAGATACGCAGTATTTT CASFGGGPADTQYF
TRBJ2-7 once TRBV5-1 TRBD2 TGCGCCAGCAGCCCCTTCGGGGGGAACGAGCAGTACTTC CASSPFGGNEQYF
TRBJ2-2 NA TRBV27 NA TGTGCCAGCAGAGAAGGGGGTTACACCGGGGAGCTGTTTTTT CASREGGYTGELFF